A selection of T cell receptor beta chains follows, all from one sample in a study of cytomegalovirus exposure and HLA in healthy donors. TCRdb's copy holds only in-frame clones and misses some; the assay was immunoSEQ multiplex PCR. The sample has about 130,000 clones; around 86% are singletons. The sequencing input was PBMCs. The receptor set was obtained from a woman aged 18-35 years in good health and CMV-seronegative. Both conserved end residues are part of each CDR3. The D gene is left open where the match is weak. Not all rows give a size; the values are once, few, many and, for expanded clones, a class.

j_call v_call d_call clone_size cdr3_aa cdr3_nt
TRBJ2-2 TRBV6-5 . . CASSYGGLGPGELFF TGTGCCAGCAGTTACGGGGGCCTGGGACCCGGGGAGCTGTTTTTT
TRBJ2-7 TRBV28 . . CASSLQFSYEQYF TGTGCCAGCAGTTTACAGTTTTCCTACGAGCAGTACTTC
TRBJ2-7 TRBV6-6 . once CASSYSTGSSYEQYF TGTGCCAGCAGTTACTCGACGGGAAGCTCCTACGAGCAGTACTTC
TRBJ2-4 TRBV11-3 . . CASSLGAGKAKNIQYF TGTGCCAGCAGCTTAGGGGCAGGGAAGGCCAAAAACATTCAGTACTTC
TRBJ1-1 TRBV10-1 TRBD1 . CASSEYPTGTEAFF TGCGCCAGCAGTGAATACCCGACAGGGACTGAAGCTTTCTTT
TRBJ1-1 TRBV7-3 . few CAPGGTEAFF TGTGCCCCGGGGGGGACTGAAGCTTTCTTT
TRBJ2-1 TRBV10-3 TRBD1 . CAISDPGQGASEQFF TGTGCCATCAGCGATCCGGGACAGGGGGCCTCTGAGCAGTTCTTC
TRBJ1-2 TRBV29-1 . . CSATSGGYTF TGCAGCGCTACAAGCGGCGGCTACACCTTC
TRBJ2-1 TRBV27 . . CASSPTPGVWDEQFF TGTGCCAGCAGTCCAACCCCAGGGGTATGGGATGAGCAGTTCTTC
TRBJ2-1 TRBV5-1 . . CASSPRRGHEQFF TGCGCCAGCAGCCCTCGGAGGGGCCATGAGCAGTTCTTC
TRBJ2-7 TRBV5-4 TRBD2 once CASSQDLAGVGREQYF TGTGCCAGCAGCCAAGACTTAGCGGGAGTTGGACGGGAGCAGTACTTC
TRBJ2-7 TRBV28 . once CASRYRVESYEQYF TGTGCCAGCAGGTACAGGGTCGAGTCCTACGAGCAGTACTTC
TRBJ2-7 TRBV7-9 TRBD2 . CASSLGREGQYF TGTGCCAGCAGCTTAGGACGGGAGGGGCAGTACTTC
TRBJ2-1 TRBV20-1 . . CSVLAYNEQFF TGCAGTGTACTAGCCTACAATGAGCAGTTCTTC
TRBJ2-1 TRBV9 TRBD1 . CASSVVGTGGSYNEQFF TGTGCCAGCAGCGTAGTTGGGACAGGGGGCTCCTACAATGAGCAGTTCTTC
TRBJ1-1 TRBV30 . . CAWSRRQGTEAFF TGTGCCTGGAGCCGCCGCCAGGGCACTGAAGCTTTCTTT
TRBJ2-5 TRBV19 . once CASNAPGQGSETQYF TGTGCCAGTAACGCACCGGGGCAGGGGAGTGAGACCCAGTACTTC
TRBJ1-3 TRBV30 . . CAWTPGHVVSSGNTIYF TGTGCCTGGACACCGGGACACGTAGTTAGCTCTGGAAACACCATATATTTT
TRBJ1-2 TRBV7-9 . . CASSSSEAREGGYTF TGTGCCAGCAGCTCATCGGAGGCGCGTGAGGGTGGCTACACCTTC
TRBJ1-4 TRBV6-5 TRBD1 . CASGNQGAGKLFF TGTGCCAGCGGGAACCAGGGGGCTGGAAAACTGTTTTTT
TRBJ1-2 TRBV4-1 . once CASSQDWGGGIYDTF .
TRBJ2-1 TRBV5-1 TRBD2 . CASSSGTSGHNEQFF TGCGCCAGCAGCTCCGGGACTAGCGGTCACAATGAGCAGTTCTTC
TRBJ2-7 TRBV5-1 . . CASSRGAFVGGGNEQYF TGCGCCAGCAGCCGGGGGGCCTTTGTGGGAGGAGGAAACGAGCAGTACTTC
TRBJ2-3 TRBV4-2 . . CASSQAAGADTQYF TGTGCCAGCAGCCAAGCTGCAGGGGCAGATACGCAGTATTTT
TRBJ1-2 TRBV20-1 . . CSAGRDYGYTF TGCAGCGCTGGACGGGATTATGGCTACACCTTC
TRBJ2-1 TRBV4-1 TRBD1 . CASSQRGTGPYNEQFF TGCGCCAGCAGCCAAAGGGGGACAGGGCCATACAATGAGCAGTTCTTC
TRBJ2-1 TRBV28 . . CASSGRAGAINEQFF TGTGCCAGCAGTGGTAGGGCAGGGGCGATCAATGAGCAGTTCTTC
TRBJ2-5 TRBV30 TRBD2 . CAGKPGLAGAETQYF TGTGCCGGGAAGCCGGGACTAGCGGGAGCAGAGACCCAGTACTTC
TRBJ2-1 TRBV5-4 TRBD2 . CANSPGPSGAAHNEQFF TGTGCCAACAGCCCTGGACCCAGCGGGGCTGCCCACAATGAGCAGTTCTTC
TRBJ2-1 TRBV30 . . CAWSGGDEQFF TGTGCCTGGAGTGGGGGGGATGAGCAGTTCTTC
TRBJ1-4 TRBV5-1 . . CASKPGDPATNEKLFF TGCGCCAGCAAACCCGGAGACCCCGCAACTAATGAAAAACTGTTTTTT
TRBJ2-7 TRBV30 TRBD2 . CAWSAGEGSYEQYF TGTGCCTGGAGTGCGGGGGAGGGCTCCTACGAGCAGTACTTC
TRBJ2-3 TRBV30 TRBD2 once CAWNGVASGRTNTQYF TGTGCCTGGAACGGGGTTGCCAGCGGGAGAACGAATACGCAGTATTTT
TRBJ2-7 TRBV27 TRBD1 few CASGWDRVLEQYF TGTGCCAGCGGCTGGGACAGGGTTCTCGAGCAGTACTTC
TRBJ1-5 TRBV6-5 . . CASSRGGNQPQHF TGTGCCAGCTCCCGCGGTGGCAATCAGCCCCAGCATTTT
TRBJ2-1 TRBV28 . . CASSSLVEHNEQFF TGTGCCAGCAGTTCGCTAGTGGAGCACAATGAGCAGTTCTTC
TRBJ1-2 TRBV30 TRBD1 . CARRGRGYGYTF TGTGCCCGGAGGGGCAGGGGGTATGGCTACACCTTC
TRBJ1-1 TRBV25-1 . . CASSPTGNTEAFF TGTGCCAGCAGTCCCACGGGGAACACTGAAGCTTTCTTT
TRBJ2-4 TRBV7-9 . . CASSLQAKNIQYF TGTGCCAGCAGCTTGCAGGCCAAAAACATTCAGTACTTC
TRBJ2-3 TRBV6-6 . . CASTHRERTDTQYF TGTGCCAGCACCCACCGGGAGAGAACAGATACGCAGTATTTT
TRBJ2-1 TRBV6-5 . . CASSPRSSYNEQFF TGTGCCAGCAGTCCCCGGTCCTCGTACAATGAGCAGTTCTTC
TRBJ1-2 TRBV9 . . CASSVAGGAYGYTF TGTGCCAGCAGCGTAGCTGGAGGCGCTTATGGCTACACCTTC